This note documents a single T cell receptor beta chain sequence. This record comes from a study of T cells in Graves' hyperthyroidism and ophthalmopathy. Across 18 months, stable Graves' hyperthyroidism was marked by no progression to ophthalmopathy. Patients with uncontrolled infections, other autoimmune diseases, pregnancy or lactation were excluded. Amplified TCR beta CDR3 regions derived from RNA transcripts. The HTBI primer set served for first-round RT-PCR of the TCR CDR3. TCRdb reprocessed the multiplex PCR reads via MiXCR and lists one record per CDR3 protein. There are about 560,000 distinct CDR3 sequences in the sample; more than 45% occur only once, and just over 8% lies in the top ten. CDR1 is SGDLS, CDR2 YYNGEE, per germline. Trimming took off 5 bases at V and 0 bases at J, with 8 bases between the two ends. This CDR3 contains 13 residues.

Sequenced input: peripheral blood or thyroid tissue (not recorded which). The chain couples TRBV9 to TRBJ1-1; D is uncertain. The receptor was derived from a young woman with Graves' hyperthyroidism. The CDR3 sequence: CASSRVLNTEAFF. The CDR3 coding sequence is TGTGCCAGCAGTCGAGTCCTGAACACTGAAGCTTTCTTT.